This TCR beta chain was recorded in a study of T cells in Graves' hyperthyroidism and ophthalmopathy. Amplified TCR beta CDR3 regions derived from RNA transcripts. The HTBI primer set served for first-round RT-PCR of the TCR CDR3. TCRdb recomputed calls from the multiplex PCR reads with MiXCR, one row per CDR3 protein. The sample shows 600,000 or so distinct CDR3 sequences, approximately 15% of them seen only once. Germline V gene data show CDR1 as MNHGY and CDR2 as SVAAGI. This CDR3 spans 14 amino acids. V dropped 5 bases and J dropped 10 bases, with 17 bases sitting between them. Sequencing was performed on blood. The TCR was taken from a woman aged 18 to 35 with Graves' ophthalmopathy. The J gene is TRBJ1-4, the V gene TRBV6-9; D possibly corresponds to TRBD1 (5 bases). Here the CDR3 reads CASSNNGASGKLFF. The CDR3, as DNA: TGTGCCAGCAGTAATAACGGGGCCTCGGGAAAACTGTTTTTT.